Listed here is a single T cell receptor beta chain. Its antigen is unknown. The sample belongs to a study of CD8+CD57+ T cells in acquired aplastic anemia. General study points: It was found that twenty-nine CD8+ CDR3 sequences were shared between patients and controls.

Researchers used genomic DNA as the template to profile TCR beta VDJ and CDR3. A single record per CDR3 protein comes from TCRdb applying MiXCR to the reads. The sample contains under 350,000 distinct CDR3 sequences, around 60% of which appear only once. This sequence was found in a human donor with severe aplastic anemia or a healthy control (not recorded which). Sequenced sample: sorted CD4+, CD8+, or CD8+CD57+ T cells (not recorded which) from PBMCs.

The chain's CDR3 is CASIPTVGNTEAFF. DNA for the CDR3: TGTGCCAGCATTCCCACCGTGGGGAACACTGAAGCTTTCTTT. This chain uses TRBV2 with TRBJ1-1; D gene ambiguous. V shed 7 bases and J shed 1 base, with 13 bases lying between them. The CDR3 consists of 14 residues. Germline V gene sequence: CDR1 SNHLY, CDR2 FYNNEI.